Shown below are 10 T cell receptor beta chains from a single sample sequenced in a study of shared clonotypes between healthy human individuals. Produced via immunoSEQ multiplex PCR; TCRdb's table is partial and in-frame only. Of around 2.1 million clones detected, roughly 91% appear once; the ten largest clones hold about 1.8%. Selected positively for CCR7 and CD45RO-negative, naive CD8 cells excluded terminally differentiated effector memory CD45RA+ cells. The specimen was naive CD8+ T cells from PBMCs. Every receptor here comes from a man between 18 and 29 years old in good health. Some clones in this sample may be carry-over from other donors' samples.

V usage is TRBV5-6 and J usage is TRBJ2-5; D is perhaps TRBD1 (6 bases). The CDR3 sequence is 17 residues long. Germline-derived CDR1 and CDR2 are SGHDT and YYEEEE. V gave up 3 bases and J gave up 1 base, with 19 bases separating them. The CDR3 is CASSWGPLGTSQETQYF. In DNA, the CDR3 is TGTGCCAGCAGCTGGGGGCCGTTGGGGACATCCCAAGAGACCCAGTACTTC.

This clone was seen a few times. The genes are TRBV6-1 and TRBJ2-1, with TRBD2 matching 13 bases. The CDR3 extends over 12 amino acids. The germline V gene encodes CDR1 MNHNS and CDR2 SASEGT. Trimming removed 10 bases from V and 10 bases from J; junction bases left unmatched: 4. CDR3 coding DNA: TGTGCCAACGGACTAGCGGGAGTGGAGCAGTTCTTC. Its protein product is CANGLAGVEQFF.

This clone was counted a single time. The chain uses TRBV2 and TRBJ2-7; TRBD1 matches at 8 bases. The CDR3 contains 14 residues. CDR1 is SNHLY and CDR2 is FYNNEI in the germline V gene. The junction had 4 bases not matched to a gene; V was cut back by 3 bases and J by 3 bases. Here the CDR3 reads CASSERTGFYEQYF. CDR3 coding DNA: TGTGCCAGCAGTGAGCGGACAGGGTTCTACGAGCAGTACTTC.

The table lists this clone with a few counts. The chain combines TRBV19 with TRBJ1-1, with no clear D. The CDR3 is 12 amino acids. CDR1 is LNHDA, CDR2 SQIVND, per germline (reference sequence). V gave up 10 bases and J gave up 3 bases, with 12 bases separating them. This CDR3 is CATGGTYTEAFF. The CDR3 bases are TGTGCCACGGGCGGCACCTACACTGAAGCTTTCTTT.

This CDR3 reads CASMSVFGSYNEQFF. Written as DNA, the CDR3 is TGTGCCAGCATGTCGGTTTTTGGGAGCTACAATGAGCAGTTCTTC. The chain links TRBV27 to TRBJ2-1; weak D call: TRBD2 (5 bases). Germline CDR1 MNHEY, CDR2 SMNVEV (reference sequence). The CDR3 runs to 15 residues. The V end was cut by 7 bases, the J end by 3 bases, with 16 bases between.

In its sample, this clone was seen a few times. The same CDR3 is also encoded by other DNA sequences in this sample. The CDR3 nucleotides are TGTGCCAGTAGTATCCGACGAGATACGCAGTATTTT. It specifies CASSIRRDTQYF. J is TRBJ2-3 and V is TRBV19; D remains ambiguous. This CDR3 contains 12 residues. Per germline, CDR1 LNHDA and CDR2 SQIVND (reference sequence). V lost 3 bases and J lost 5, with 6 bases in between.

The genes are TRBV27 and TRBJ1-1, with D possibly TRBD1 on 6 matching bases. Trimming cost V 0 bases and J 6 bases, with 11 bases left between them. Germline-derived CDR1 and CDR2 are MNHEY and SMNVEV (reference sequence). This CDR3 is built from 14 residues. The CDR3 loop is CASSLSGGPAEAFF. In DNA form, the CDR3 reads TGTGCCAGCAGTTTATCTGGGGGCCCTGCTGAAGCTTTCTTT.

This clone was counted once. This chain connects TRBV11-3 to TRBJ2-3; TRBD2 agrees at 7 bases. From germline, CDR1 is SGHNT and CDR2 YENEEA. The CDR3 runs to 15 residues. Unmatched junction bases numbered 8, after V lost 5 bases and J lost 3 bases. In nucleotides, the CDR3 is TGTGCCAGCAGCCGAACTAGCGTGACTACAGATACGCAGTATTTT. Translation: CASSRTSVTTDTQYF.

The genes are TRBV6-5 and TRBJ1-5; no firm D call. Germline CDR1 is MNHEY and CDR2 is SVGAGI. CDR3 length equals 15 residues. The V and J ends lost 2 bases and 3 bases respectively, with 11 bases between them. The CDR3 DNA sequence: TGTGCCAGCAGTTACGGAGGGCGTCCCAATCAGCCCCAGCATTTT. The encoded protein is CASSYGGRPNQPQHF.

This chain uses TRBV14 with TRBJ2-2; a weak D match, TRBD2 (6 bases). Trimming took off 0 bases at V and 0 bases at J, with 11 bases between the two ends. Germline V lookup: CDR1 SGHDN, CDR2 FVKESK. The CDR3 length is 17 residues. CDR3 amino acids: CASSQDFGRPNTGELFF. In nucleotides, the CDR3 is TGTGCCAGCAGCCAAGATTTCGGGAGACCGAACACCGGGGAGCTGTTTTTT.